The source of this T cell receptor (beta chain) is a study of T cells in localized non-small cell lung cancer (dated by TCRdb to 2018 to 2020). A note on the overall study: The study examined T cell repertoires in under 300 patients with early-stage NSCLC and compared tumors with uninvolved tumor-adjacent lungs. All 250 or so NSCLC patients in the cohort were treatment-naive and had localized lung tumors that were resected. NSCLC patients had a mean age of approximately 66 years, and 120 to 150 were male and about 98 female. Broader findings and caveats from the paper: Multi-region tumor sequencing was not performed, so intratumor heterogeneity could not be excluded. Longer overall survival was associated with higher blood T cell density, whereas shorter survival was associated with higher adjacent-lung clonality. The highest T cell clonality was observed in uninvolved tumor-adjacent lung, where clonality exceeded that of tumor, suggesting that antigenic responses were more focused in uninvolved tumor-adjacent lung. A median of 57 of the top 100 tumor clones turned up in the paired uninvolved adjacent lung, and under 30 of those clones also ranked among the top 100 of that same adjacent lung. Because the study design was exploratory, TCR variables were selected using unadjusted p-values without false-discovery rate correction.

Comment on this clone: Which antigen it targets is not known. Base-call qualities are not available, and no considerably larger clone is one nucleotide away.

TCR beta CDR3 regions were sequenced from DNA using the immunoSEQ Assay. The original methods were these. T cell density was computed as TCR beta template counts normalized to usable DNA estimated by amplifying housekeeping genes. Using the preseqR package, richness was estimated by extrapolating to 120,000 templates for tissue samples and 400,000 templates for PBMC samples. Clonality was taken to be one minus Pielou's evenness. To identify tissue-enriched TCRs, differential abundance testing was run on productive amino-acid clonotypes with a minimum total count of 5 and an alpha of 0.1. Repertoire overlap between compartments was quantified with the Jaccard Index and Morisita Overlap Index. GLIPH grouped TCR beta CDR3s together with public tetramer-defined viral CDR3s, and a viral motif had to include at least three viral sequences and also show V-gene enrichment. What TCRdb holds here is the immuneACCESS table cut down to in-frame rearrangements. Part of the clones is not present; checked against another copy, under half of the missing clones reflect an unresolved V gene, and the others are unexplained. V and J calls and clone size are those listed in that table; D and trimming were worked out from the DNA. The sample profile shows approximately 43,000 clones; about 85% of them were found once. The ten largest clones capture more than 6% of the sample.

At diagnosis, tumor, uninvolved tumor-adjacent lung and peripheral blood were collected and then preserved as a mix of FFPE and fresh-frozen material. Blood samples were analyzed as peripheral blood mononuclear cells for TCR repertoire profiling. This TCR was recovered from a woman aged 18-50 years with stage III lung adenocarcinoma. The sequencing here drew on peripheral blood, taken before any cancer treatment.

The CDR3 here reads CASSPEGEKLFF. The bases are TGCGCCAGCAGCCCTGAGGGGGAAAAACTGTTTTTT. Here the chain combines TRBV4-1 and TRBJ1-4, and possibly TRBD1, on 5 matching bases. V is reduced by 4 bases and J by 8 bases, leaving a spacing of 8 bases between them. The CDR3 measures 12 amino acids from cysteine to phenylalanine. Only the CDR3 part of the read is kept: 36 bases, read in frame from the first base. Sequences MGHRA (CDR1) and YSYEKL (CDR2) are obtained from the germline V gene.